This TCR beta chain was sequenced in a study of cytomegalovirus exposure and HLA in healthy donors. Regarding the study as a whole: About 150 TCR beta chains were listed as cytomegalovirus-associated. Analysis performed later found more than 15,000 TCR beta sequences associated with HLA alleles at 0.05 false discovery rate.

A word on this clone: The antigen remains undetermined.

The junction had 14 bases not matched to a gene; V was cut back by 2 bases and J by 5 bases. CDR1 MNHNS and CDR2 SASEGT come from the germline V gene. The CDR3 consists of 18 residues. 13 Jbeta primers and 60 Vbeta primers were used for the PCR. Clones were sequenced by immunoSEQ multiplex PCR, and TCRdb holds only the in-frame ones, with some missing. The sample records 150,000 to 200,000 clones, over 75% being singletons. The chain has TRBV6-1 and TRBJ1-4; TRBD1 matches at 7 bases. Sequencing was done on a sample of PBMCs. This receptor was obtained from a woman in her late teens or twenties in good health and CMV-seronegative. The CDR3 protein is CASSERTPWDRLNEKLFF. The CDR3, as DNA: TGTGCCAGCAGTGAACGTACCCCCTGGGACAGATTAAATGAAAAACTGTTTTTT.